This T cell receptor (beta chain) was sequenced in a study of blood T cell repertoires in COVID-19. Background on the study: The United States, Italy and Spain supplied acute and convalescent COVID-19 samples. The cDNA or gDNA used as material had been derived from T cells, B-cell-depleted T cells, or PBMCs.

Across about two dozen US areas, participants ranged in age from roughly 18 to 89 years. As handled by the study authors: Amplified reference gene primers provided the basis for estimating nucleated cell counts. The assay was immunoSEQ multiplex PCR, and TCRdb's table has in-frame clones only and misses some. V, J and clone size are taken as reported in that table, and D and trimming were inferred from the DNA itself. Of a few hundred thousand clones in the sample, approximately 88% were seen once. The CDR3 contains 13 residues. V lost 7 bases and J 1 base, leaving 9 bases between the germline ends. Germline CDR1 and CDR2: LNHDA and SQIVND (reference sequence).

The chain uses TRBV19 and TRBJ2-3; D might be TRBD2 (5 bases). The sequence derives from a middle-aged woman with acute COVID-19. The sample consisted of PBMCs or T cells enriched from blood (not recorded which). The CDR3 DNA is TGTGCCAGTATGCGGGTGGGCACAGATACGCAGTATTTT. This translates into CASMRVGTDTQYF. Full variable domain (outside the CDR3, taken from reference TRBV19 and TRBJ2-3): DGGITQSPKYLFRKEGQNVTLSCEQNLNHDAMYWYRQDPGQGLRLIYYSQIVNDFQKGDIAEGYSVSREKKESFPLTVTSAQKNPTAFYLCASMRVGTDTQYFGPGTRLTVL.